The 21 T cell receptor beta chains reported below all come from one sample, sequenced in a study of blood T cell repertoires in COVID-19. Repertoires were generated with immunoSEQ multiplex PCR, while TCRdb's copy carries only in-frame clones and drops some. The data contain about 200,000 clones, just under 90% of them singletons. The sample was peripheral blood. These receptors were taken from a man in his 60s who had recovered from COVID-19.

This clone was observed a single time. V usage is TRBV7-6 and J usage is TRBJ2-5; D call uncertain. The CDR3 is 16 residues long. Germline CDR1 SGHVS, CDR2 FNYEAQ. Trimming stripped 1 base from V and 3 bases from J, with 15 bases between. Here the CDR3 reads CASSLGTASRKETQYF. For the CDR3, the DNA is TGTGCCAGCAGCTTAGGAACGGCTAGTCGAAAAGAGACCCAGTACTTC.

The table lists this clone with a count of one. The chain combines TRBV28 with TRBJ1-1, with 7 positions matching TRBD1. Germline loops: CDR1 MDHEN, CDR2 SYDVKM. This CDR3 spans 13 amino acids. Losses at the gene ends were 5 bases for V and 6 bases for J; bases not matched to a gene: 6. The CDR3 sequence is CASSRQGGSEAFF. CDR3 nucleotide sequence: TGTGCCAGCAGTCGACAGGGTGGTTCTGAAGCTTTCTTT.

The rearrangement joins TRBV24-1 to TRBJ2-2, with TRBD1 matching over 8 bases. J gave up 0 bases and V 5 bases, and 10 bases lay outside the gene matches. CDR3 length: 18 amino acids. CDR1 is KGHDR and CDR2 is SFDVKD in the germline V gene. CDR3 sequence: CATSAVSGTGSNTGELFF. For the CDR3, the DNA is TGTGCCACCAGTGCCGTATCAGGGACAGGCTCGAACACCGGGGAGCTGTTTTTT.

This sequence joins TRBV19 and TRBJ1-1; no clear D gene. Trimming stripped 3 bases from V and 7 bases from J, with 15 bases between. The CDR3 is 14 residues long. Per the germline V gene, CDR1 is LNHDA and CDR2 is SQIVND (reference sequence). The CDR3 coding sequence is TGTGCCAGTAGTATTAGTTCCAGAAGGAGTGAAGCTTTCTTT. It codes for CASSISSRRSEAFF.

V usage is TRBV5-5 and J usage is TRBJ2-7; 8 nucleotides line up with TRBD1. Germline V CDR1 and CDR2: SGHKS, YYEKEE (reference sequence). This CDR3 comprises 15 residues. V trimming: 4 bases; J trimming: 3 bases; junction bases outside the gene matches: 9. CDR3 in DNA: TGTGCCAGCAGCCAACTGACAGGGGTCGGCTACGAGCAGTACTTC. Translation: CASSQLTGVGYEQYF. Combining the CDR3 with reference TRBV5-5 and TRBJ2-7 gives the whole variable domain DAGVTQSPTHLIKTRGQQVTLRCSPISGHKSVSWYQQVLGQGPQFIFQYYEKEERGRGNFPDRFSARQFPNYSSELNVNALLLGDSALYLCASSQLTGVGYEQYFGPGTRLTVT.

J is TRBJ2-7 and V is TRBV7-2; 8 nucleotides line up with TRBD1. The CDR3 loop spans 14 amino acids. V shed 4 bases, J shed 1 base, and the junction held 3 bases outside the gene matches. Germline-derived CDR1 and CDR2 are SGHTA and FQGNSA. CDR3 coding DNA: TGTGCCAGCAGCTCACGGACAGGGTCCTACGAGCAGTACTTC. It codes for CASSSRTGSYEQYF.

This clone was seen a single time. J is TRBJ2-1 and V is TRBV14; 8 bases map to TRBD2. The V gene's germline CDR1 is SGHDN and CDR2 FVKESK. The V gene end was trimmed by 9 bases and the J gene end by 5 bases; junction bases not matched to a gene: 9. This CDR3 comprises 14 residues. This chain's CDR3 is CASRSGRINNEQFF. Here the CDR3 DNA reads TGTGCCAGTAGAAGCGGGAGAATCAACAATGAGCAGTTCTTC.

Concerning this clone itself: Other nucleotide sequences from this sample produce the same CDR3. V gene TRBV3-1 (or the pseudogene TRBV3-2) combines with J gene TRBJ1-6, with a possible D match to TRBD1 (5 bases). Germline V gene data show CDR1 as LGHDT and CDR2 as YNNKEL (reference sequence). This CDR3 is 15 amino acids long. Trimming shortened V by 0 bases and J by 6 bases, and 9 bases separated the two germline ends. The CDR3 reads CASSQDQGGNSPLHF. CDR3 sequence (DNA): TGTGCCAGCAGCCAAGATCAGGGTGGTAATTCACCCCTCCACTTT.

This clone was counted only a few times. The genes are TRBV4-3 and TRBJ1-1; maybe TRBD1 (6 bases). Trimming stripped 4 bases from V and 5 bases from J, with 8 bases between. The CDR3 runs 12 residues. Germline V CDR1 and CDR2: LGHNA, YSLEER. The CDR3 DNA reads as TGCGCCAGCAGCCGAGGACAGACTGAAGCTTTCTTT. Protein sequence: CASSRGQTEAFF.

The chain recombines TRBV7-3 with TRBJ2-1; 10 bases map to TRBD1. The ends lost 2 bases at V and 7 bases at J; junction bases unmatched: 11. Germline lookup yields CDR1 SGHTA and CDR2 FQGTGA. The CDR3 is 17 residues long. The chain's CDR3 is CASSLFPGQGNRNEQFF. The DNA for the CDR3 is TGTGCCAGCAGCTTATTCCCGGGACAGGGGAATAGAAATGAGCAGTTCTTC.

This clone was counted once. The gene calls are TRBV7-3 and TRBJ2-7; TRBD2 might be the D (6 bases). Trimming shortened V by 5 bases and J by 3 bases, and 17 bases separated the two germline ends. Germline lookup yields CDR1 SGHTA and CDR2 FQGTGA. There are 15 residues in the CDR3. The CDR3 loop is CASSLSDGLIYEQYF. CDR3 bases: TGTGCCAGCAGCCTCTCGGACGGACTAATCTACGAGCAGTACTTC.

The chain employs TRBV12-3 or TRBV12-4 and TRBJ2-7; D call uncertain. Trimming shortened V by 6 bases and J by 6 bases, and 15 bases separated the two germline ends. The CDR3 contains 13 residues. The chain's CDR3 is CASRNTLPGEQYF. In nucleotides, the CDR3 is TGTGCCAGCAGAAATACTCTACCGGGCGAGCAGTACTTC.

The chain joins TRBV10-3 to TRBJ1-2, with TRBD1 as a possible D gene (5 bases). CDR3 length: 15 amino acids. Germline V gives CDR1 ENHRY, CDR2 SYGVKD. V was clipped by 0 bases and J by 0 bases, with 8 bases between them. CDR3: CAISESRTPNYGYTF. CDR3 bases: TGTGCCATCAGTGAGTCTCGGACACCTAACTATGGCTACACCTTC.

The genes are TRBV18 and TRBJ1-1; D is unclear. V lost 2 bases and J lost 4, with 20 bases in between. Per germline, CDR1 KGHSH and CDR2 LQKENI. This CDR3 spans 17 amino acids. The CDR3 sequence is CASSPIGLQEFSTEAFF. The CDR3, as DNA: TGTGCCAGCTCACCAATCGGCTTGCAGGAATTTAGCACTGAAGCTTTCTTT.

The rearrangement links TRBV4-1 to TRBJ1-5, with 11 bases identical to TRBD1. The CDR3 runs to 16 residues. J lost 3 bases, V lost 4 bases, and 5 bases had no gene match. CDR1 is MGHRA and CDR2 is YSYEKL in the germline V gene. CDR3 nucleotide sequence: TGCGCCAGCAGCCCGGGACAGGGGGTCCTCAATCAGCCCCAGCATTTT. Translation gives CASSPGQGVLNQPQHF.

The rearrangement uses TRBV28 and TRBJ2-3; 9 positions match TRBD2. V shed 8 bases and J 6 bases; nucleotides not matched to a gene: 12. Germline assignment: CDR1 MDHEN and CDR2 SYDVKM. The CDR3 totals 15 residues. The CDR3 DNA follows: TGTGCCAGCGTCGGCGGGAGGGCTTACGTCGATACGCAGTATTTT. Amino acid sequence: CASVGGRAYVDTQYF.

The rearrangement links TRBV7-9 to TRBJ2-1, with 8 bases lining up with TRBD2. Losses at the gene ends were 5 bases for V and 0 bases for J; bases not matched to a gene: 6. The CDR3 consists of 16 residues. Germline V gene sequence: CDR1 SEHNR, CDR2 FQNEAQ (reference sequence). The CDR3 DNA reads TGTGCCAGCAGCCGGGGGGGACTGCGCTCCTACAATGAGCAGTTCTTC. Translated, it gives CASSRGGLRSYNEQFF.

V and J are TRBV18 and TRBJ2-5; D gene uncertain. This CDR3 spans 14 amino acids. Germline V CDR1 and CDR2: KGHSH, LQKENI. Trimming removed 6 bases from V and 1 base from J, with 12 bases in between. The CDR3 DNA reads as TGTGCCAGCTCGTCGACATCTACCCAAGAGACCCAGTACTTC. As protein: CASSSTSTQETQYF.

The V gene is TRBV30, the J gene TRBJ2-4, with TRBD2 matching over 9 bases. This CDR3 is built from 16 residues. V shed 2 bases, J shed 3 bases, and the junction held 8 bases outside the gene matches. The germline V gene encodes CDR1 GTSNPN and CDR2 SVGIG (reference sequence). The CDR3 DNA reads TGTGCCTGGAGTCAGCGGGAGGAGTGGGTCAAAAACATTCAGTACTTC. It codes for CAWSQREEWVKNIQYF.

Worth noting for this clone: The sample carries other DNA sequences with the same CDR3. This chain links TRBV30 with TRBJ1-1; D remains ambiguous. From germline, CDR1 is GTSNPN and CDR2 SVGIG (reference sequence). The V and J ends lost 0 bases and 2 bases respectively, with 7 bases between them. The CDR3 has 13 amino acids. The CDR3 region has the DNA TGTGCCTGGAGTGTACGCAGAAACACTGAAGCTTTCTTT. Its translation: CAWSVRRNTEAFF.

The chain combines TRBV27 with TRBJ1-3; 9 bases agree with TRBD1. The CDR3 consists of 16 residues. The J segment lost 2 bases and the V segment lost 5 bases, leaving 7 bases of the junction unmatched. Germline V gene lookup returns CDR1 MNHEY and CDR2 SMNVEV (reference sequence). CDR3: CASSRRGQGAGNTIYF. The CDR3, as DNA: TGTGCCAGCAGTCGACGGGGACAGGGTGCTGGAAACACCATATATTTT.